The 22 T cell receptor beta chains given below trace back to one sample, sequenced in a study of blood T cell repertoires in COVID-19. Sequencing used immunoSEQ multiplex PCR; TCRdb keeps in-frame clones, though not all of them. The sample gives about 240,000 clones, about 68% of which show up once; more than 2.5% is in the top ten. Sequencing was performed on peripheral blood. The source of these receptors is a woman aged 80 or over with acute or convalescent COVID-19.

The chain recombines TRBV27 with TRBJ2-2, with 7 bases identical to TRBD1. V shed 5 bases, J shed 2 bases, and the junction held 11 bases outside the gene matches. CDR3 length: 17 amino acids. Germline CDR1 reads MNHEY; CDR2 reads SMNVEV (reference sequence). The CDR3 region is CASSQLTGTVNTGELFF. The DNA of the CDR3 is TGTGCCAGCAGTCAATTAACCGGGACAGTAAACACCGGGGAGCTGTTTTTT.

This clone was picked up one time. The genes are TRBV5-8 and TRBJ2-2; D is unresolved. V shed 4 bases and J shed 4 bases, with 11 bases lying between them. Germline V gene sequence: CDR1 SGHTS, CDR2 YDEGEE. There are 14 residues in the CDR3. CDR3 in amino acids: CASSTTTSTGELFF. CDR3 nucleotide sequence: TGTGCCAGCAGCACTACTACAAGCACCGGGGAGCTGTTTTTT.

The gene calls are TRBV20-1 and TRBJ1-4; D gene uncertain. Trimming took 2 bases from V and 8 from J, leaving 6 bases between them. Germline CDR1 is DFQATT and CDR2 is SNEGSKA (reference sequence). This CDR3 spans 11 amino acids. CDR3 sequence (DNA): TGCAGTGCTAGACTGAGGGAAAAACTGTTTTTT. Encoded protein: CSARLREKLFF.

In DNA, the CDR3 is TGTGCCAGCAGTTACACCGGAGGGGGCGGCCAAGAGACCCAGTACTTC. Translating gives CASSYTGGGGQETQYF. The V and J genes are TRBV6-2 or TRBV6-3 and TRBJ2-5, with TRBD1 as a possible D gene (7 bases). CDR1 is MNHEY and CDR2 is SVGEGT in the germline V gene. The CDR3 is 16 residues long. V was shortened by 2 bases and J by 1 base, with 14 bases between the two germline ends.

The CDR3 loop is CASSLTGMNTGELFF. The CDR3 nucleotides read TGCGCCAGCAGCCTAACAGGGATGAACACCGGGGAGCTGTTTTTT. The chain joins TRBV5-1 to TRBJ2-2; TRBD1 might be the D (6 bases). CDR1 is SGHRS and CDR2 is YFSETQ in the germline V gene. Trimming removed 4 bases from V and 1 base from J, with 11 bases in between. The length of the CDR3 is 15 residues.

The chain couples TRBV27 to TRBJ2-7, with a weak D call TRBD2 (6 bases). V was clipped by 4 bases and J by 6 bases, with 16 bases between them. This CDR3 region has 14 residues. Germline lookup yields CDR1 MNHEY and CDR2 SMNVEV (reference sequence). The CDR3 loop is CASSSWGVGGEQYF. CDR3 bases: TGTGCCAGCAGTTCATGGGGGGTCGGGGGCGAGCAGTACTTC.

V gene TRBV20-1 combines with J gene TRBJ1-1; the D is unclear. The V gene's germline CDR1 is DFQATT and CDR2 SNEGSKA (reference sequence). The CDR3 covers 11 residues. V lost 7 bases, J lost 0 bases, and 6 bases lay in between. CDR3 sequence: CSGQMNTEAFF. Written as DNA, the CDR3 is TGCAGTGGACAAATGAACACTGAAGCTTTCTTT.

The CDR3 region is CASSSWTGGGQNTIYF. The CDR3, as DNA: TGTGCCAGCAGCTCTTGGACAGGGGGTGGGCAAAACACCATATATTTT. J is TRBJ1-3 and V is TRBV11-2; 10 nucleotides match TRBD1. This CDR3 is built from 16 residues. CDR1 and CDR2 (germline): SGHAT, FQNNGV. J lost 6 bases, V lost 4 bases, and 9 bases had no gene match.

V is TRBV11-2 and J is TRBJ1-4, with 8 bases lining up with TRBD1. Trimming removed 3 bases from V and 2 bases from J; junction bases left unmatched: 5. Germline loops: CDR1 SGHAT, CDR2 FQNNGV. The length of the CDR3 is 16 residues. The CDR3 is CASSFNRGSTNEKLFF. CDR3 nucleotide sequence: TGTGCCAGCAGCTTCAACAGGGGGAGCACTAATGAAAAACTGTTTTTT.

This chain connects TRBV18 to TRBJ1-2; perhaps TRBD1 as D (6 bases). Germline V gene lookup returns CDR1 KGHSH and CDR2 LQKENI. V was clipped by 4 bases and J by 8 bases, with 17 bases between them. This CDR3 is built from 14 residues. CDR3 nucleotides: TGTGCCAGCTCACTCATCGGGGGGGCGCACGGCTACACCTTC. Translation: CASSLIGGAHGYTF.

The chain carries TRBV15 and TRBJ1-5; TRBD1 might be the D (6 bases). This CDR3 spans 15 amino acids. CDR1 and CDR2 from the germline V gene are LNHNV and YYDKDF (reference sequence). Trimming removed 1 base at V and 8 bases at J, with 15 bases between. CDR3 DNA: TGTGCCACCAGCAGAGGCGGGTCAGGGGTGAAGCCCCAGCATTTT. This gives the protein CATSRGGSGVKPQHF.

This chain links TRBV2 with TRBJ1-1; D gene uncertain. Trimming shortened V by 1 base and J by 5 bases, and 8 bases separated the two germline ends. The germline CDR1 and CDR2 sequences are SNHLY and FYNNEI. This CDR3 has 13 amino acids. The CDR3, as DNA: TGTGCCAGCAGTGAAGTAGAGTTGACTGAAGCTTTCTTT. Translating gives CASSEVELTEAFF.

The chain recombines TRBV19 with TRBJ2-7, with 11 bases identical to TRBD1. The length of the CDR3 is 15 residues. From germline, CDR1 is LNHDA and CDR2 SQIVND (reference sequence). J was trimmed by 1 base and V by 8 bases; bases with no gene match: 7. CDR3 DNA: TGTGCCAGTTCGTCCGGGACAGGGGGATCCTACGAGCAGTACTTC. Its protein is CASSSGTGGSYEQYF.

The V and J genes are TRBV12-3 or TRBV12-4 and TRBJ1-2; the match to TRBD1 covers 7 bases. The CDR3 length is 12 residues. With 6 bases clipped from V and 8 bases from J, the junction kept 6 bases outside the gene matches. CDR3 nucleotides: TGTGCCAGCAGACTACAGGGGACAGGCTACACCTTC. It translates to CASRLQGTGYTF.

V is TRBV27 and J is TRBJ2-1; 7 bases match TRBD1. Germline trimming cut 6 bases from V and 6 bases from J; bases unmatched to any gene: 11. The germline CDR1 and CDR2 sequences are MNHEY and SMNVEV (reference sequence). The CDR3 extends over 15 amino acids. This chain's CDR3 is CASRRDRAGLNEQFF. CDR3 DNA: TGTGCCAGCAGAAGAGACAGGGCTGGACTCAATGAGCAGTTCTTC.

This chain joins TRBV9 and TRBJ2-3, with a tentative D call TRBD2 (5 bases). Trimming left V 5 bases short and J 2 bases short, with 15 bases between. The CDR3 has 15 amino acids. The V gene's germline CDR1 is SGDLS and CDR2 YYNGEE. CDR3 bases: TGTGCCAGCAGTAGGGAGCTCTCTGACACAGATACGCAGTATTTT. The encoded protein is CASSRELSDTDTQYF.

The V gene is TRBV12-3 or TRBV12-4, the J gene TRBJ2-7; D unresolved. Between the trimmed V and J ends, which lost 1 base and 1 base, there was a span of 5 bases. This CDR3 is 13 amino acids long. Written as DNA, the CDR3 is TGTGCCAGCAGTTTAGGCGTTTCCTACGAGCAGTACTTC. Translation gives CASSLGVSYEQYF.

The V and J genes are TRBV5-1 and TRBJ2-7, with TRBD2 matching over 14 bases. The J segment lost 2 bases and the V segment lost 3 bases, leaving 7 bases of the junction unmatched. The CDR3 contains 17 residues. The germline V gene has CDR1 SGHRS and CDR2 YFSETQ. CDR3: CASSSPGTSGGTYEQYF. The CDR3 DNA reads TGCGCCAGCAGCTCCCCCGGGACTAGCGGGGGAACCTACGAGCAGTACTTC.

This clone was found a few times. The genes are TRBV6-5 and TRBJ2-7; 13 nucleotides agree with TRBD2. V gave up 6 bases and J gave up 4 bases; unmatched junction bases: 3. This CDR3 has 14 amino acids. Per germline, CDR1 MNHEY and CDR2 SVGAGI. CDR3 sequence: CASSKLAGGYEQYF. CDR3 sequence (DNA): TGTGCCAGCAGCAAACTAGCGGGAGGGTACGAGCAGTACTTC.

Concerning this clone itself: At the DNA level, this CDR3 is encoded by other sequences in the same sample as well. The rearrangement joins TRBV5-1 to TRBJ2-7; TRBD1 matches at 8 bases. With V trimmed by 4 bases and J by 4 bases, 4 bases remained unmatched. The CDR3 runs to 13 residues. The germline CDR1 and CDR2 sequences are SGHRS and YFSETQ. The CDR3 reads CASSLRDRYEQYF. As DNA, the CDR3 is TGCGCCAGCAGCCTCCGGGACAGGTACGAGCAGTACTTC.

This clone has just a few counts. V and J are TRBV29-1 and TRBJ1-1; D is ambiguous. The CDR3 spans 11 residues. Trimming took 7 bases from V and 4 from J, leaving 10 bases between them. Per the germline V gene, CDR1 is SQVTM and CDR2 is ANQGSEA. For the CDR3, the DNA is TGCAGCGCGGCATTCGGCACTGAAGCTTTCTTT. This codes for CSAAFGTEAFF.

This clone was picked up many times. The chain has TRBV5-1 and TRBJ1-4; 7 bases are shared with TRBD1. This CDR3 has 16 amino acids. V dropped 0 bases and J dropped 7; count of bases not matched to a gene: 9. CDR1 is SGHRS, CDR2 YFSETQ, per germline. CDR3 in DNA: TGCGCCAGCAGCTTGGGGAATCGACAGGGCGGTGAAAAACTGTTTTTT. This encodes CASSLGNRQGGEKLFF. The whole variable domain, remainder taken from reference TRBV5-1 and TRBJ1-4, is KAGVTQTPRYLIKTRGQQVTLSCSPISGHRSVSWYQQTPGQGLQFLFEYFSETQRNKGNFPGRFSGRQFSNSRSEMNVSTLELGDSALYLCASSLGNRQGGEKLFFGSGTQLSVL.